This T cell receptor beta chain originates from a study of T cell responses to AZD1222 COVID-19 vaccine. Study context: Second-dose groups at about 4 or about 12 weeks were pooled.

The CDR3 runs to 15 residues. V was cut by 0 bases and J by 6 bases, with 11 bases left in between. Per the germline V gene, CDR1 is SGHDN and CDR2 is FVKESK. Measured with immunoSEQ multiplex PCR; TCRdb has only the in-frame clones, and not every one. The sample consists of about 100,000 clones, 90% to 95% of them appearing once. Study findings and constraints: Unmutated variant regions are reportedly the target of nearly half of TCRs that are spike-specific. Donors skewed white British and female; clonal diversity was possibly underestimated. Vaccine-associated CD4 TCRs ranged over spike, dominating at 160-218 and 743-854.

In regard to this clone: The antigen is undetermined.

This specimen was peripheral blood, taken on day 0 of AZD1222 vaccination. This receptor was taken from an adult in good health. The chain has TRBV14 and TRBJ1-4, with D uncertain. CDR3 region: CASSQEEARYEKLFF. CDR3 nucleotides: TGTGCCAGCAGCCAAGAAGAGGCGAGATATGAAAAACTGTTTTTT. The variable domain in full, completed from reference TRBV14 and TRBJ1-4, reads EAGVTQFPSHSVIEKGQTVTLRCDPISGHDNLYWYRRVMGKEIKFLLHFVKESKQDESGMPNNRFLAERTGGTYSTLKVQPAELEDSGVYFCASSQEEARYEKLFFGSGTQLSVL.